Listed below are T cell receptor beta chains from one sample, sequenced in a study of molecular identifiers for immune sequencing clone quantification. MiXCR, applied by TCRdb to the PCR reads, yields one record per CDR3 protein. The sample holds under 600,000 distinct CDR3 sequences, over 20% seen once. The sample taken for sequencing was naive CD8+ T cells from blood, with Jurkat cell RNA spiked in. These receptor sequences come from a human donor in good health. Some libraries in this study had Jurkat cell RNA spiked in. Both conserved end residues are part of each CDR3. Fields, in order: V gene, D gene, J gene, clone size, CDR3 protein, CDR3 DNA. D genes are given only for firm matches. Expanded clones are given a class, and other clones once, few, many or no size at all.

TRBV12-3/TRBV12-4	-	TRBJ1-6	-	CASRMGNSPLHF	TGTGCCAGCAGGATGGGAAATTCACCCCTCCACTTT
TRBV4-1	-	TRBJ2-3	many	CASSQAAPSTDTQYF	TGCGCCAGCAGCCAAGCAGCGCCTAGCACAGATACGCAGTATTTT
TRBV19	-	TRBJ2-1	-	CASSANPGRTSGQFF	TGTGCCAGTAGTGCCAACCCGGGGAGGACGAGTGGGCAGTTCTTC
TRBV19	-	TRBJ2-5	-	CASSSDQGGEEETQYF	TGTGCCAGTAGTTCCGACCAGGGAGGCGAAGAAGAGACCCAGTACTTC
TRBV6-5	-	TRBJ2-7	many	CASSTRTGVYEQYF	TGTGCCAGCAGTACCCGGACGGGCGTCTACGAGCAGTACTTC
TRBV4-1	-	TRBJ1-1	many	CASSPGLYTEAFF	TGCGCCAGCAGCCCCGGGTTGTACACTGAAGCTTTCTTT
TRBV11-2	-	TRBJ2-7	many	CASSLVTSSYEQYF	TGTGCCAGCAGCTTAGTTACTAGCTCCTACGAGCAGTACTTC
TRBV28	-	TRBJ1-5	many	CASSFQGESNQPQHF	TGTGCCAGCAGCTTTCAAGGGGAGTCCAATCAGCCCCAGCATTTT
TRBV4-3	-	TRBJ1-1	few	CASSQYHGPNTEAFF	TGCGCCAGCAGCCAGTACCATGGACCGAACACTGAAGCTTTCTTT
TRBV12-5	TRBD1	TRBJ2-5	many	CASGLYPGQGASETQYF	TGTGCTAGTGGTTTGTACCCGGGACAGGGGGCGTCGGAGACCCAGTACTTC
TRBV19	TRBD1	TRBJ2-3	few	CASSIGQGVSTDTQYF	TGTGCCAGTAGTATCGGGCAGGGGGTAAGCACAGATACGCAGTATTTT
TRBV19	-	TRBJ2-2	few	CASSPGWGGTGELFF	TGTGCCAGTAGTCCGGGGTGGGGTGGCACCGGGGAGCTGTTTTTT
TRBV6-5	TRBD1	TRBJ2-5	many	CASSYGTGGTETQYF	TGTGCCAGCAGTTACGGGACAGGGGGTACGGAGACCCAGTACTTC
TRBV27	-	TRBJ2-7	-	CASGMGSSLYEQYF	TGTGCCAGCGGGATGGGCTCCTCCCTCTACGAGCAGTACTTC
TRBV29-1	-	TRBJ2-7	many	CSARGQSSYEQYF	TGCAGCGCGCGGGGACAGAGCTCCTACGAGCAGTACTTC
TRBV18	-	TRBJ2-7	many	CASSGTREFYEQYF	TGTGCCAGCTCAGGCACGAGGGAATTCTACGAGCAGTACTTC
TRBV13	TRBD1	TRBJ1-5	few	CASSRTGDYSNQPQHF	TGTGCCAGCAGCAGGACAGGGGATTATAGCAATCAGCCCCAGCATTTT
TRBV27	-	TRBJ1-1	few	CASSFSQAVNTEAFF	TGTGCCAGCAGTTTTTCCCAGGCCGTGAACACTGAAGCTTTCTTT